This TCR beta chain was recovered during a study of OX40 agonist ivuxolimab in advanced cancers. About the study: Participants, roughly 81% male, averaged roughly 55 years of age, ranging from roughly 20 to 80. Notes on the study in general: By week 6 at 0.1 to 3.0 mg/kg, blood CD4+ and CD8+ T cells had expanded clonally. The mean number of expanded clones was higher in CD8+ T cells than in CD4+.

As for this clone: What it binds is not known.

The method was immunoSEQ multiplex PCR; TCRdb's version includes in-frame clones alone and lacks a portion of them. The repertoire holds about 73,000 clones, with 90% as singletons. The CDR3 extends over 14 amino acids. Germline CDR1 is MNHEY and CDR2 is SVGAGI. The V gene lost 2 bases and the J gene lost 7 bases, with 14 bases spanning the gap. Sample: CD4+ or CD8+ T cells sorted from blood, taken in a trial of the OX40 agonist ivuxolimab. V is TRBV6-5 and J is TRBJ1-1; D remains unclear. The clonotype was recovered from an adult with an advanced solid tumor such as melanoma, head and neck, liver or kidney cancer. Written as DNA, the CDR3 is TGTGCCAGCAGTTACCTCCCCCATGGGAATGAAGCTTTCTTT. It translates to CASSYLPHGNEAFF.